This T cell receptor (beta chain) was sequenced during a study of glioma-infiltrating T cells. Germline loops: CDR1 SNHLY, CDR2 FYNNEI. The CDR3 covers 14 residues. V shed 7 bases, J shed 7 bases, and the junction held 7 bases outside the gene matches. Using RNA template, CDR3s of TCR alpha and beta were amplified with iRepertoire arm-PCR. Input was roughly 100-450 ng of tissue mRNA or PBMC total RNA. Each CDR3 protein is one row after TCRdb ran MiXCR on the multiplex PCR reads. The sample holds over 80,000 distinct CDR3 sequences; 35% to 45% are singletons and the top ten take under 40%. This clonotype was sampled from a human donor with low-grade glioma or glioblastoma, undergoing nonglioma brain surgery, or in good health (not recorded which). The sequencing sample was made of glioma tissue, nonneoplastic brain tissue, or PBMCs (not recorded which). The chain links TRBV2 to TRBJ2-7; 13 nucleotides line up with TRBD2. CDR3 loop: CASTEGLAGIEQYF. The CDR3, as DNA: TGTGCCAGCACTGAGGGACTAGCGGGGATTGAGCAGTACTTC.